These 31 T cell receptor beta chains share one sample of origin, sequenced in a study of blood T cells in healthy people across ages (dated by TCRdb to the mid-2010s). Libraries were built with 5' RACE. Sequencing instrument: Illumina HiSeq 2500. A second PCR of about 7 to 12 cycles was run with a J-beta primer mix and a sample-barcoded 5' primer. Starting from the raw public reads, TCRdb applied fastp trimming at Q25, assembled clones with MiXCR and retained in-frame beta chains. For every CDR3 protein sequence, its rows merge into one entry that carries the most common genes and DNA. The sample has some 1.5 million distinct CDR3 sequences on record, under 30% of them singletons. 6.5% to 8.5% of the sample belongs to the ten largest clones. Specimen: blood. Receptors originate from a woman under 40 in good health.

This clonotype was observed once. The chain links TRBV6-6 to TRBJ2-2; 12 positions agree with TRBD2. With V trimmed by 6 bases and J by 5 bases, 7 bases remained unmatched. The CDR3 runs 16 residues. Germline lookup yields CDR1 MNHNY and CDR2 SVGAGI (reference sequence). The CDR3 DNA is TGTGCCAGCAGAGCTAGCGGGGGGGACGGTACCGGGGAGCTGTTTTTT. It codes for CASRASGGDGTGELFF.

This clonotype was counted a few times. This rearrangement joins TRBV20-1 to TRBJ2-7; D ambiguous. Germline CDR1 and CDR2: DFQATT and SNEGSKA (reference sequence). V lost 1 base, J lost 6 bases, and 16 bases lay in between. The CDR3 sequence is 14 residues long. The CDR3 spells CSARAPGRLTEQYF. The CDR3 nucleotides read TGCAGTGCTAGAGCGCCGGGCCGACTTACCGAGCAGTACTTC.

In this sample, this clonotype turned up a few times. This sequence joins TRBV7-2 and TRBJ2-5; 14 bases match TRBD2. This CDR3 is 17 amino acids long. CDR1 is SGHTA and CDR2 is FQGNSA in the germline V gene. Germline trimming cut 3 bases from V and 11 bases from J; bases unmatched to any gene: 14. Written as DNA, the CDR3 is TGTGCCAGCAGCTTGTATGGGACTAGCGGGAGTATGTGGGAGCAGTACTTC. Encoded protein: CASSLYGTSGSMWEQYF.

The chain recombines TRBV18 with TRBJ2-4; D is ambiguous. The CDR3 has 13 residues. The germline gives CDR1 KGHSH, CDR2 LQKENI. The V gene lost 0 bases and the J gene lost 5 bases, with 5 bases spanning the gap. The CDR3 is CASSPPQENIQYF. CDR3 nucleotide sequence: TGTGCCAGCTCACCACCCCAAGAAAACATTCAGTACTTC.

This chain joins TRBV6-6 and TRBJ2-3, with D hard to call. Germline V CDR1 and CDR2: MNHNY, SVGAGI (reference sequence). V lost 8 bases and J 5 bases, leaving 11 bases between the germline ends. The CDR3 sequence is 12 residues long. CDR3 in amino acids: CASGLVQDTQYF. For the CDR3, the DNA is TGTGCCAGCGGGCTAGTTCAAGATACGCAGTATTTT.

V is TRBV12-3 or TRBV12-4 and J is TRBJ2-3, with 9 bases aligning to TRBD2. Trimming cost V 4 bases and J 0 bases; bases outside gene matches: 8. The CDR3 has 17 residues. CDR3 nucleotide sequence: TGTGCCAGCAGTTATCGAGCGGGGGGCGCTAGCACAGATACGCAGTATTTT. It encodes CASSYRAGGASTDTQYF.

Concerning this clonotype itself: A much larger clone lies a single base off, so this may be a read error. The CDR3 end shows no conserved phenylalanine or tryptophan, and so a read error is likely. The chain employs TRBV20-1 and TRBJ2-7; 12 bases map to TRBD2. Trimming cost V 4 bases and J 3 bases; bases outside gene matches: 1. The CDR3 length is 13 residues. The germline CDR1 and CDR2 sequences are DFQATT and SNEGSKA (reference sequence). CDR3 in amino acids: CSATLAGGYEQYL. CDR3 nucleotides: TGCAGTGCTACACTAGCGGGGGGCTACGAGCAGTACCTC.

For this clonotype: A much larger clone lies a single base off, so this may be a read error. The rearrangement joins TRBV6-1 to TRBJ2-1, with 8 bases lining up with TRBD2. The ends lost 6 bases at V and 5 bases at J; junction bases unmatched: 15. Germline loops: CDR1 MNHNS, CDR2 SASEGT. The CDR3 length is 17 residues. Here the CDR3 reads CASSPPGRAGDHNEQFF. Here the CDR3 DNA reads TGTGCCAGCAGCCCCCCGGGACGAGCGGGAGACCACAATGAGCAGTTCTTC.

CDR3 in DNA: TGTGCCAGCAGCCCCCTCTCTAGCGGGAGTTTCTACGAGCAGTACTTC. Encoded protein: CASSPLSSGSFYEQYF. The chain employs TRBV14 and TRBJ2-7; 10 nucleotides match TRBD2. The CDR3 covers 16 residues. The trim removed 4 bases at V and 3 bases at J, leaving 9 bases unmatched. Germline CDR1 SGHDN, CDR2 FVKESK. Complete variable domain (other parts from reference TRBV14 and TRBJ2-7): EAGVTQFPSHSVIEKGQTVTLRCDPISGHDNLYWYRRVMGKEIKFLLHFVKESKQDESGMPNNRFLAERTGGTYSTLKVQPAELEDSGVYFCASSPLSSGSFYEQYFGPGTRLTVT.

As concerns this clonotype: A much larger clone lies one base from this, so it may be a read error. The V call is TRBV6-5, the J call TRBJ2-7, with D tentatively TRBD1 (6 bases). The CDR3 is 13 residues long. Germline CDR1 and CDR2: MNHEY and SVGAGI. The CDR3 region has the DNA TGTGCCAGCAGTCGGACAGCATCCTGCGAGCAGTACTTC. Amino acids: CASSRTASCEQYF.

The chain employs TRBV27 and TRBJ1-2; D uncertain. The CDR3 runs to 14 residues. V was cut by 3 bases and J by 8 bases, with 16 bases left in between. Germline V gene data show CDR1 as MNHEY and CDR2 as SMNVEV (reference sequence). This CDR3 is CASSFRIRVGGYTF. The CDR3 bases are TGTGCCAGCAGTTTTCGAATCCGGGTCGGGGGCTACACCTTC.

This sequence joins TRBV12-3 or TRBV12-4 and TRBJ1-4; TRBD1 might be the D (6 bases). CDR3 length: 14 amino acids. V was trimmed by 2 bases and J by 7 bases, leaving 11 bases between them. CDR3 residues: CASSLNRVPEKLFF. Here the CDR3 DNA reads TGTGCCAGCAGTTTAAACAGGGTACCTGAAAAACTGTTTTTT.

With respect to this clonotype: This may be a read error: a much more frequent sequence differs by one nucleotide. The gene calls are TRBV12-5 and TRBJ2-4; D is ambiguous. The V end lost 8 bases, the J end lost 13 bases, and 18 bases lay between the germline ends. The CDR3 has 12 residues. CDR1 is LGHNT and CDR2 is FRNRAP in the germline V gene. The DNA of the CDR3 is TGTGCTAGTCAGGTTGGCCATCACGGGCAGTACTTC. Its translation: CASQVGHHGQYF.

This clonotype came up once. CDR3 in DNA: TGTGCCAGCAGTTTGAGTAGCGGGGGAGGACTCCAGTACTTC. Protein: CASSLSSGGGLQYF. This chain connects TRBV11-2 to TRBJ2-4; TRBD2 matches at 9 bases. Per germline, CDR1 SGHAT and CDR2 FQNNGV. Trimming took 6 bases from V and 13 from J; bases not matched to a gene: 13. This CDR3 region has 14 residues.

The gene calls are TRBV12-3 or TRBV12-4 and TRBJ1-1; D is undetermined. The CDR3 length is 12 residues. The ends were cut back, 8 bases at V and 4 bases at J, with 11 bases in the middle. CDR3 sequence reads: CASDSPGTEAFF. The CDR3 nucleotides are TGTGCCAGCGACTCCCCCGGCACTGAAGCTTTCTTT.

This clonotype has a count of ten or more. V usage is TRBV6-5 and J usage is TRBJ2-7; D may match TRBD1 or TRBD2 (5 bases each). The CDR3 totals 13 residues. Germline CDR1 reads MNHEY; CDR2 reads SVGAGI. The V end was cut by 0 bases, the J end by 6 bases, with 9 bases between. In nucleotides, the CDR3 is TGTGCCAGCAGTTACTCGGGACGCGCCGAGCAGTACTTC. This encodes CASSYSGRAEQYF.

This clonotype came up a few times. This rearrangement joins TRBV5-1 to TRBJ2-1, with D possibly being TRBD1 (5 bases). Germline loops: CDR1 SGHRS, CDR2 YFSETQ. Trimming stripped 2 bases from V and 10 bases from J, with 7 bases between. CDR3 size: 11 residues. The CDR3 spells CASSFRQEQFF. CDR3 nucleotides: TGCGCCAGCAGCTTCAGACAGGAGCAGTTCTTC.

This clonotype was found a few times. V gene TRBV28 combines with J gene TRBJ1-4; unclear D gene. CDR1 and CDR2 (germline): MDHEN, SYDVKM. V lost 5 bases, J lost 8 bases, and 9 bases lay in between. The CDR3 has 12 amino acids. The CDR3 reads CASSQRREKLFF. As DNA, the CDR3 is TGTGCCAGCAGTCAAAGGAGGGAAAAACTGTTTTTT.

There are a few counts of this clonotype. This rearrangement joins TRBV29-1 to TRBJ2-6, with D possibly matching TRBD1 (5 bases). The CDR3 loop spans 11 amino acids. V lost 0 bases and J lost 17, with 11 bases in between. Germline loops: CDR1 SQVTM, CDR2 ANQGSEA. DNA of the CDR3: TGCAGCGTTGAAGAGGGCAGGGCGATGACTTTC. This translates into CSVEEGRAMTF.

This clonotype turned up a few times. The genes are TRBV20-1 and TRBJ1-2, with 10 bases aligning to TRBD1. The CDR3 is 15 amino acids. Germline V lookup: CDR1 DFQATT, CDR2 SNEGSKA (reference sequence). Trimming removed 2 bases from V and 8 bases from J; junction bases left unmatched: 11. The CDR3 spells CSARWDRGSSHGYTF. The DNA for the CDR3 is TGCAGTGCTAGATGGGACAGGGGATCGTCTCACGGCTACACCTTC.

This clonotype was recorded at least ten times. The chain couples TRBV20-1 to TRBJ2-6, with D perhaps TRBD1 (6 bases). This CDR3 comprises 16 residues. Trimming took off 4 bases at V and 0 bases at J, with 13 bases between the two ends. The germline V gene encodes CDR1 DFQATT and CDR2 SNEGSKA (reference sequence). As DNA, the CDR3 is TGCAGTGCTATCGCTCGGACAGACTCTGGGGCCAACGTCCTGACTTTC. Protein product: CSAIARTDSGANVLTF.

V is TRBV9 and J is TRBJ2-5; 7 bases line up with TRBD2. This CDR3 has 15 residues. The ends lost 0 bases at V and 4 bases at J; junction bases unmatched: 6. Germline V lookup: CDR1 SGDLS, CDR2 YYNGEE. Here the CDR3 DNA reads TGTGCCAGCAGCGTAGCTGGGAGGGTCGCAGAGACCCAGTACTTC. Residues: CASSVAGRVAETQYF.

In this sample, this clonotype turned up a few times. The rearrangement joins TRBV7-6 to TRBJ2-7, with 12 bases lining up with TRBD1. Germline lookup yields CDR1 SGHVS and CDR2 FNYEAQ. J was trimmed by 7 bases and V by 5 bases; bases with no gene match: 9. The CDR3 is 15 residues long. CDR3 nucleotide sequence: TGTGCCAGCAGCGCGCCGGGACAGGGGGCATGGGAGCAGTACTTC. Translation: CASSAPGQGAWEQYF.

Comments on this clonotype: A junction boundary mismatches the germline segment, possibly from a read error. The V call is TRBV20-1, the J call TRBJ2-5; 8 bases fit TRBD2. The germline V gene encodes CDR1 DFQATT and CDR2 SNEGSKA (reference sequence). The CDR3 extends over 16 amino acids. CDR3 loop: CSARDWSGGIQGTQYF. The DNA for the CDR3 is TGCAGTGCTAGAGATTGGAGCGGGGGCATACAAGGGACCCAGTACTTC.

This chain uses TRBV7-6 with TRBJ2-3; 14 bases line up with TRBD2. With 5 bases clipped from V and 1 base from J, the junction kept 8 bases outside the gene matches. The CDR3 has 18 residues. Per germline, CDR1 SGHVS and CDR2 FNYEAQ. CDR3 sequence (DNA): TGTGCCAGCAGCCAGACTAGCGGGGGGGCCGGTGGCACAGATACGCAGTATTTT. Translated: CASSQTSGGAGGTDTQYF.

The chain recombines TRBV7-7 with TRBJ2-2, with D perhaps TRBD1 (6 bases). CDR1 is SSHAT and CDR2 is FNYEAQ in the germline V gene (reference sequence). CDR3 size: 14 residues. The V end was cut by 1 base, the J end by 6 bases, with 9 bases between. The CDR3 DNA reads as TGTGCCAGCAGCTTAGACAGGGTGTCCGGGGAGCTGTTTTTT. Residues: CASSLDRVSGELFF. The full variable domain, with the rest looked up from reference TRBV7-7 and TRBJ2-2, is GAGVSQSPRYKVTKRGQDVTLRCDPISSHATLYWYQQALGQGPEFLTYFNYEAQPDKSGLPSDRFSAERPEGSISTLTIQRTEQRDSAMYRCASSLDRVSGELFFGEGSRLTVL.

There are many counts of this clonotype. V is TRBV10-3 and J is TRBJ2-5; 7 bases are shared with TRBD2. Trimming cost V 8 bases and J 0 bases; bases outside gene matches: 3. Germline V gene data show CDR1 as ENHRY and CDR2 as SYGVKD. The length of the CDR3 is 13 residues. The CDR3 protein is CAIWGGYQETQYF. CDR3 in DNA: TGTGCCATCTGGGGGGGGTACCAAGAGACCCAGTACTTC.

The chain employs TRBV28 and TRBJ1-2; D unresolved. The CDR3 has 11 residues. The V gene's germline CDR1 is MDHEN and CDR2 SYDVKM. Trimming took off 10 bases at V and 5 bases at J, with 11 bases between the two ends. CDR3: CATTDNYGYTF. The CDR3 DNA reads as TGTGCCACCACAGACAATTATGGCTACACCTTC.

At least ten counts were recorded for this clonotype. V is TRBV12-3 or TRBV12-4 and J is TRBJ2-1; D is perhaps TRBD2 (7 bases). V shed 2 bases and J shed 3 bases, with 11 bases lying between them. This CDR3 contains 15 residues. CDR3: CASSLRGANYNEQFF. The DNA for the CDR3 is TGTGCCAGCAGTTTACGGGGGGCTAACTACAATGAGCAGTTCTTC.

This clonotype came up many times. V and J are TRBV5-1 and TRBJ2-3; 8 nucleotides match TRBD1. The CDR3 loop spans 16 amino acids. Germline CDR1 and CDR2: SGHRS and YFSETQ. V lost 4 bases and J lost 4; bases outside the gene matches: 11. The CDR3: CASSANRQGIADTQYF. CDR3 DNA sequence: TGCGCCAGCAGCGCTAATCGACAGGGGATCGCAGATACGCAGTATTTT.

In this sample, this clonotype turned up a few times. The chain has TRBV11-2 and TRBJ2-7; TRBD2 matches at 7 bases. CDR3 length equals 16 residues. Germline lookup yields CDR1 SGHAT and CDR2 FQNNGV. The J segment lost 1 base and the V segment lost 4 bases, leaving 10 bases of the junction unmatched. The CDR3 loop is CASSYPPSGGSYEQYF. CDR3 DNA sequence: TGTGCCAGCAGCTACCCGCCTAGCGGTGGGTCCTACGAGCAGTACTTC. The full variable domain, completed using reference TRBV11-2 and TRBJ2-7, is EAGVAQSPRYKIIEKRQSVAFWCNPISGHATLYWYQQILGQGPKLLIQFQNNGVVDDSQLPKDRFSAERLKGVDSTLKIQPAKLEDSAVYLCASSYPPSGGSYEQYFGPGTRLTVT.